These 13 T cell receptor beta chains were sequenced from one sample in a study of blood T cell repertoires in COVID-19. The repertoire was sequenced with immunoSEQ multiplex PCR; TCRdb's copy has only in-frame clones and lacks some. The sample comprises some 41,000 clones, 80% to 90% of which are singletons, and 5.2% rests with the top ten. Sequenced: peripheral blood. These receptors all stem from a man aged 35 to 55 with active COVID-19.

V gene TRBV7-8 combines with J gene TRBJ1-6; 9 nucleotides line up with TRBD1. Germline CDR1 reads SGHVS; CDR2 reads FQNEAQ. The CDR3 sequence is 13 residues long. V was clipped by 5 bases and J by 10 bases; unmatched bases: 3. CDR3 in DNA: TGTGCCAGCAGCACAGGGGGCGGGTCACCCCTCCACTTT. It encodes CASSTGGGSPLHF.

The V call is TRBV10-1, the J call TRBJ2-1; 7 positions agree with TRBD2. Germline V gene data show CDR1 as WNHNN and CDR2 as SYGVQD (reference sequence). The CDR3 totals 14 residues. The trim removed 4 bases at V and 6 bases at J, leaving 6 bases unmatched. This chain's CDR3 is CASSVAGVGNEQFF. The CDR3 coding sequence is TGCGCCAGCAGTGTTGCGGGAGTGGGCAATGAGCAGTTCTTC.

The gene calls are TRBV6-2 or TRBV6-3 and TRBJ2-7; tentatively, D is TRBD2 (6 bases). Germline V CDR1 and CDR2: MNHEY, SVGEGT. Trimming removed 4 bases from V and 0 bases from J, with 13 bases in between. This CDR3 has 15 amino acids. In nucleotides, the CDR3 is TGTGCCAGCAGTTTGGTGGGAGGTGCCTCCTACGAGCAGTACTTC. This translates into CASSLVGGASYEQYF.

The genes are TRBV19 and TRBJ1-2; 12 bases map to TRBD1. This CDR3 has 16 residues. Germline V lookup: CDR1 LNHDA, CDR2 SQIVND (reference sequence). V dropped 3 bases and J dropped 6; count of bases not matched to a gene: 8. CDR3 bases: TGTGCCAGTAGTATGGGGACAGGGGGCGCAGTGCATGGCTACACCTTC. Translated, it gives CASSMGTGGAVHGYTF.

This clone was detected only once. V gene TRBV5-1 combines with J gene TRBJ1-1; D is unclear. The ends were cut back, 4 bases at V and 7 bases at J, with 17 bases in the middle. Germline values: CDR1 SGHRS, CDR2 YFSETQ. The CDR3 totals 14 residues. CDR3 in DNA: TGCGCCAGCAGCCTCGAGTACTACTCCCGTGAAGCTTTCTTT. Translated: CASSLEYYSREAFF.

V and J are TRBV27 and TRBJ2-3; TRBD2 agrees at 8 bases. V was clipped by 5 bases and J by 6 bases; unmatched bases: 13. There are 16 residues in the CDR3. Germline CDR1 MNHEY, CDR2 SMNVEV (reference sequence). The CDR3 DNA follows: TGTGCCAGCAGTCCCGACCCGTCAGCGGGAGTGGATACGCAGTATTTT. It specifies CASSPDPSAGVDTQYF.

The chain employs TRBV3-1 (or the pseudogene TRBV3-2) and TRBJ2-1, with a tentative D call TRBD2 (6 bases). This CDR3 has 16 residues. The V and J ends lost 7 bases and 8 bases respectively, with 24 bases between them. Per germline, CDR1 LGHDT and CDR2 YNNKEL (reference sequence). The CDR3, as DNA: TGTGCCAGCATCTCCCCGACGTATCGGGAGTACCATGAGCAGTTCTTC. It is translated as CASISPTYREYHEQFF.

The chain recombines TRBV28 with TRBJ2-1, with D perhaps matching TRBD1 (5 bases). Trimming cost V 3 bases and J 2 bases, with 11 bases left between them. Germline V gene sequence: CDR1 MDHEN, CDR2 SYDVKM. The CDR3 loop spans 15 amino acids. For the CDR3, the DNA is TGTGCCAGCAGTTTTGGTGACAGTACCTACAATGAGCAGTTCTTC. Translating it yields CASSFGDSTYNEQFF.

This chain uses TRBV18 with TRBJ1-2; 10 bases fit TRBD1. V trimming: 4 bases; J trimming: 7 bases; junction bases outside the gene matches: 6. The CDR3 covers 14 residues. Germline loops: CDR1 KGHSH, CDR2 LQKENI. In DNA form, the CDR3 reads TGTGCCAGCTCACTCGGGACAGGGGACCGTGGCTACACCTTC. This encodes CASSLGTGDRGYTF.

The J gene is TRBJ2-1, the V gene TRBV28; 12 bases are shared with TRBD2. V shed 2 bases, J shed 3 bases, and the junction held 11 bases outside the gene matches. The V gene's germline CDR1 is MDHEN and CDR2 SYDVKM. This CDR3 spans 19 amino acids. The CDR3 loop is CASSLIRASGRAGYNEQFF. DNA for the CDR3: TGTGCCAGCAGTTTAATAAGAGCTAGCGGGAGGGCCGGCTACAATGAGCAGTTCTTC.

This chain links TRBV6-4 with TRBJ2-1; 8 bases match TRBD2. The V gene end was trimmed by 6 bases and the J gene end by 0 bases; junction bases not matched to a gene: 7. The length of the CDR3 is 16 residues. In germline, CDR1 is MRHNA, CDR2 SNTAGT. Here the CDR3 reads CASSRLSGSSYNEQFF. As DNA, the CDR3 is TGTGCCAGCAGCCGCCTGAGCGGGAGCTCCTACAATGAGCAGTTCTTC.

The chain has TRBV5-1 and TRBJ2-3; perhaps TRBD1 as D (6 bases). Trimming took 4 bases from V and 6 from J, leaving 18 bases between them. Germline V gene sequence: CDR1 SGHRS, CDR2 YFSETQ. CDR3 length: 15 residues. The CDR3 reads CASSRGHTERDTQYF. The CDR3 nucleotides read TGCGCCAGCAGCCGGGGACACACTGAAAGGGATACGCAGTATTTT.

The table lists this clone with a few counts. The genes are TRBV2 and TRBJ1-5; tentatively, D is TRBD1 (6 bases). Deletions cut 1 base from V and 6 bases from J, with 13 bases between. CDR3 size: 15 residues. The germline CDR1 and CDR2 sequences are SNHLY and FYNNEI. CDR3 coding DNA: TGTGCCAGCAGTGAAGTGGTCGGGACACCTCAGCCCCAGCATTTT. Amino acid sequence: CASSEVVGTPQPQHF.